This T cell receptor (beta chain) stems from a study of cytomegalovirus exposure and HLA in healthy donors. The CDR3 spans 16 residues. Trimming took off 0 bases at V and 4 bases at J, with 15 bases between the two ends. Germline CDR1 and CDR2: LGHNT and FRNRAP. 60 Vbeta and 13 Jbeta primers were used in PCR. Clones were read by immunoSEQ multiplex PCR, and TCRdb kept only the in-frame ones, dropping some. The data show about 130,000 clones, 74% seen once. The sequencing input was PBMCs. V usage is TRBV12-5 and J usage is TRBJ1-2, with D maybe TRBD1 (6 bases). The sequence derives from a woman in her forties or fifties in good health and CMV-seropositive. Here the CDR3 DNA reads TGTGCTAGTGGTTTGGTTCCCCCAGTAGGGGGCTATGGCTACACCTTC. This codes for CASGLVPPVGGYGYTF.